These 3 T cell receptor beta chains were all obtained from the same sample, sequenced in a study of glioma-infiltrating T cells after dendritic cell vaccination. Profiled with immunoSEQ multiplex PCR; TCRdb holds only in-frame clones, not every one. The sample includes roughly 100,000 clones, roughly 81% of them seen just once. Sequencing used blood, obtained before dendritic cell vaccination. The receptors stem from a human donor with glioblastoma.

This clone turned up a few times. The V call is TRBV19, the J call TRBJ1-4, with a weak D call TRBD1 (5 bases). Germline V gene data show CDR1 as LNHDA and CDR2 as SQIVND (reference sequence). The CDR3 is 15 amino acids. Between the trimmed V and J ends, which lost 3 bases and 6 bases, there was a span of 14 bases. This chain's CDR3 is CASSISLDTYEKLFF. CDR3 in DNA: TGTGCCAGTAGTATCTCCTTGGACACATATGAAAAACTGTTTTTT.

This clone was recorded only once. The CDR3 bases are TGTGCCAGCAGTGCCCGGGAGGTACGGACTGAAGCTTTCTTT. It specifies CASSAREVRTEAFF. The rearrangement uses TRBV6-1 and TRBJ1-1; D ambiguous. Germline V gene data show CDR1 as MNHNS and CDR2 as SASEGT. The CDR3 covers 14 residues. Trimming cost V 4 bases and J 5 bases, with 14 bases left between them.

The chain couples TRBV27 to TRBJ2-7, with 8 bases matching TRBD1. Germline V gene data show CDR1 as MNHEY and CDR2 as SMNVEV (reference sequence). Unmatched junction bases numbered 7, after V lost 6 bases and J lost 0 bases. This CDR3 has 15 residues. CDR3 amino acids: CASSLGQAHSYEQYF. CDR3 DNA: TGTGCCAGCAGCCTGGGACAGGCCCACTCCTACGAGCAGTACTTC.